A single sample is the source of the 20 T cell receptor beta chains below, sequenced in a study of cytomegalovirus exposure and HLA in healthy donors. The PCR used 60 Vbeta and 13 Jbeta primers. Clones were sequenced by immunoSEQ multiplex PCR, and TCRdb holds only the in-frame ones, with some missing. The table lists over 150,000 clones, over 65% of them singletons. The sequencing input was PBMCs. Source of these receptors: an older woman in good health and CMV-seropositive.

V is TRBV19 and J is TRBJ2-1, with TRBD2 identical over 7 bases. The CDR3 loop spans 15 amino acids. Per germline, CDR1 LNHDA and CDR2 SQIVND (reference sequence). With 5 bases clipped from V and 0 bases from J, the junction kept 4 bases outside the gene matches. This CDR3 reads CASSFTGGSYNEQFF. Written as DNA, the CDR3 is TGTGCCAGTAGTTTTACGGGGGGCTCCTACAATGAGCAGTTCTTC.

This clone was seen a single time. This rearrangement joins TRBV30 to TRBJ1-6, with a tentative D call TRBD1 (6 bases). CDR3 size: 13 residues. The V and J ends lost 4 bases and 9 bases respectively, with 13 bases between them. CDR1 and CDR2 (germline): GTSNPN, SVGIG (reference sequence). CDR3: CAWNRVRGSPLHF. In DNA, the CDR3 is TGTGCCTGGAACAGGGTAAGGGGTTCACCCCTCCACTTT. Full variable domain (rest looked up from reference TRBV30 and TRBJ1-6): SQTIHQWPATLVQPVGSPLSLECTVEGTSNPNLYWYRQAAGRGLQLLFYSVGIGQISSEVPQNLSASRPQDRQFILSSKKLLLSDSGFYLCAWNRVRGSPLHFGNGTRLTVT.

This clone was observed a few times. The chain recombines TRBV25-1 with TRBJ2-7, with D tentatively TRBD2 (6 bases). This CDR3 is built from 13 residues. In germline, CDR1 is MGHDK, CDR2 SYGVNS. Trimming cost V 1 base and J 5 bases, with 9 bases left between them. The CDR3 region is CASSELWRDEQYF. CDR3 nucleotides: TGTGCCAGCAGTGAATTATGGAGGGACGAGCAGTACTTC.

The V gene is TRBV27, the J gene TRBJ2-1; 10 positions agree with TRBD2. Germline CDR1 reads MNHEY; CDR2 reads SMNVEV (reference sequence). Trimming removed 4 bases from V and 7 bases from J; junction bases left unmatched: 4. This CDR3 region has 14 residues. Written as DNA, the CDR3 is TGTGCCAGCAGTTCCCAGCGGGGGGGGAATGAGCAGTTCTTC. Translating gives CASSSQRGGNEQFF.

V gene TRBV5-4 combines with J gene TRBJ2-5; 12 nucleotides line up with TRBD2. The CDR3 sequence is 16 residues long. V was pared by 3 bases and J by 5 bases, with 8 bases of the junction left unmatched. Looked up from germline, CDR1 is SGHNT and CDR2 is YYREEE (reference sequence). The CDR3 sequence is CASSSTSGGAGETQYF. In nucleotides, the CDR3 is TGTGCCAGCAGCTCGACTAGCGGGGGTGCAGGGGAGACCCAGTACTTC.

CDR3 amino acids: CASSERGLAATDTQYF. DNA of the CDR3: TGTGCCAGCAGTGAAAGGGGACTAGCAGCCACAGATACGCAGTATTTT. The chain combines TRBV2 with TRBJ2-3; 9 positions agree with TRBD2. The germline CDR1 and CDR2 sequences are SNHLY and FYNNEI. This CDR3 contains 16 residues. V shed 2 bases, J shed 2 bases, and the junction held 5 bases outside the gene matches.

The chain couples TRBV10-3 to TRBJ1-2, with a possible D match to TRBD1 (6 bases). CDR1 is ENHRY and CDR2 is SYGVKD in the germline V gene. CDR3 length equals 13 residues. The V and J ends lost 1 base and 7 bases respectively, with 10 bases between them. The CDR3 nucleotides are TGTGCCATCAGTGAGTTGGAAGGGGGTGGCTACACCTTC. Translation: CAISELEGGGYTF.

About this clone: A read error may produce the germline difference seen at one junction end. The V and J genes are TRBV29-1 and TRBJ1-1; TRBD1 might be the D (5 bases). This CDR3 comprises 13 residues. Germline V gene lookup returns CDR1 SQVTM and CDR2 ANQGSEA. CDR3 protein: CSVHLQGMGGHCF. Here the CDR3 DNA reads TGCAGCGTCCACCTCCAGGGTATGGGGGGTCACTGCTTT. Full variable domain (remainder filled in from reference TRBV29-1 and TRBJ1-1): SAVISQKPSRDICQRGTSLTIQCQVDSQVTMMFWYRQQPGQSLTLIATANQGSEATYESGFVIDKFPISRPNLTFSTLTVSNMSPEDSSIYLCSVHLQGMGGHCFGQGTRLTVV.

The sample holds one count of this clone. The CDR3 loop reads CASSLGLGDYEQYF. CDR3 DNA sequence: TGTGCCAGCAGCTTAGGACTAGGCGACTACGAGCAGTACTTC. This sequence joins TRBV7-2 and TRBJ2-7; a weak D match, TRBD2 (6 bases). Germline CDR1 reads SGHTA; CDR2 reads FQGNSA. Trimming took 1 base from V and 3 from J, leaving 10 bases between them. The CDR3 loop spans 14 amino acids.

The J gene is TRBJ2-1, the V gene TRBV7-8, with 7 nucleotides matching TRBD2. V lost 1 base, J lost 7 bases, and 7 bases stayed unmatched. Germline V gene sequence: CDR1 SGHVS, CDR2 FQNEAQ. The CDR3 length is 15 residues. This chain's CDR3 is CASSLESGDGNEQFF. The DNA of the CDR3 is TGTGCCAGCAGCTTAGAGAGCGGGGATGGGAATGAGCAGTTCTTC.

The chain has TRBV5-4 and TRBJ1-1; D not certain. CDR3 length: 14 amino acids. V was pared by 4 bases and J by 1 base, with 11 bases between. CDR1 is SGHNT and CDR2 is YYREEE in the germline V gene (reference sequence). This chain's CDR3 is CASSRGRENTEAFF. DNA of the CDR3: TGTGCCAGCAGCCGTGGGAGGGAGAACACTGAAGCTTTCTTT.

The J gene is TRBJ2-1, the V gene TRBV7-2; possibly TRBD1 for D (5 bases). CDR3 length: 13 amino acids. The germline CDR1 and CDR2 sequences are SGHTA and FQGNSA. Trimming left V 5 bases short and J 4 bases short, with 9 bases between. For the CDR3, the DNA is TGTGCCAGCAGCCATGGGGCGTACAATGAGCAGTTCTTC. It specifies CASSHGAYNEQFF.

The chain recombines TRBV29-1 with TRBJ1-5, with TRBD1 matching 9 bases. J gave up 9 bases and V 3 bases, and 6 bases lay outside the gene matches. The CDR3 has 13 amino acids. CDR1 is SQVTM, CDR2 ANQGSEA, per germline. The CDR3 DNA is TGCAGCGTTGAGGGTACAGGGGGCCCGCCCCAGCATTTT. This codes for CSVEGTGGPPQHF.

This chain uses TRBV7-9 with TRBJ1-5; unclear D gene. This CDR3 region has 14 residues. The germline V and J ends were trimmed by 8 bases and 4 bases, with 15 bases remaining between them. Germline values: CDR1 SEHNR, CDR2 FQNEAQ (reference sequence). The CDR3 sequence is CASQQSSSNQPQHF. The CDR3 coding sequence is TGTGCCAGCCAACAGAGCTCATCGAATCAGCCCCAGCATTTT.

This rearrangement joins TRBV27 to TRBJ1-6; D is ambiguous. This CDR3 has 17 residues. Trimming removed 0 bases at V and 0 bases at J, with 9 bases between. Germline CDR1 reads MNHEY; CDR2 reads SMNVEV (reference sequence). CDR3 DNA sequence: TGTGCCAGCAGTTTATCGATTAGCAGCTCCTATAATTCACCCCTCCACTTT. As protein: CASSLSISSSYNSPLHF.

In its sample, this clone was seen a few times. The chain uses TRBV29-1 and TRBJ2-2, with D tentatively TRBD1 (6 bases). Germline CDR1 is SQVTM and CDR2 is ANQGSEA. The CDR3 loop spans 16 amino acids. The V end lost 3 bases, the J end lost 4 bases, and 18 bases lay between the germline ends. The CDR3 region has the DNA TGCAGCGTTGAGGTCGATTTGGGGACATCCACCGGGGAGCTGTTTTTT. Translated, it gives CSVEVDLGTSTGELFF.

The chain uses TRBV9 and TRBJ1-3; D remains unclear. In germline, CDR1 is SGDLS, CDR2 YYNGEE. The CDR3 is 13 residues long. Trimming cost V 2 bases and J 3 bases, with 6 bases left between them. This chain's CDR3 is CASSVSLGNTIYF. The CDR3 DNA follows: TGTGCCAGCAGCGTTAGTCTTGGAAACACCATATATTTT.

This chain joins TRBV9 and TRBJ2-1, with TRBD2 identical over 9 bases. Losses at the gene ends were 0 bases for V and 2 bases for J; bases not matched to a gene: 6. The length of the CDR3 is 17 residues. Germline V gene data show CDR1 as SGDLS and CDR2 as YYNGEE. For the CDR3, the DNA is TGTGCCAGCAGCGTAGATACTAGCGGGTCAACCTACAATGAGCAGTTCTTC. This codes for CASSVDTSGSTYNEQFF.

The chain couples TRBV27 to TRBJ1-4, with 8 nucleotides matching TRBD1. The CDR3 spans 15 residues. J was trimmed by 4 bases and V by 6 bases; bases with no gene match: 7. Germline-derived CDR1 and CDR2 are MNHEY and SMNVEV (reference sequence). The CDR3 nucleotides are TGTGCCAGCAGGGTACAGGGGGGTTTTAATGAAAAACTGTTTTTT. Protein product: CASRVQGGFNEKLFF.

J is TRBJ1-3 and V is TRBV28, with D maybe TRBD1 (6 bases). The CDR3 extends over 16 amino acids. Trimming cost V 3 bases and J 3 bases, with 15 bases left between them. Germline CDR1 is MDHEN and CDR2 is SYDVKM. As DNA, the CDR3 is TGTGCCAGCAGTTTGGGGGGGGCGCACTTTGGAAACACCATATATTTT. Amino acids: CASSLGGAHFGNTIYF.